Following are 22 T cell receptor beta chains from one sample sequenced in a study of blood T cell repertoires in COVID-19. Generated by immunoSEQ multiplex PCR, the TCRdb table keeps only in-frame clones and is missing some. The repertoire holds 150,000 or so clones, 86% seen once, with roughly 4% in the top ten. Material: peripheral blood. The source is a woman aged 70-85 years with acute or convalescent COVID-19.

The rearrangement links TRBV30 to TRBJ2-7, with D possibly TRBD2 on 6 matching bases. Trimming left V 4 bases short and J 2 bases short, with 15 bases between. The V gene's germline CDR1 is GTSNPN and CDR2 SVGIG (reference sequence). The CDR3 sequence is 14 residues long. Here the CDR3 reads CAWTTGLKTYEQYF. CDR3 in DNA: TGTGCCTGGACAACGGGACTCAAAACCTACGAGCAGTACTTC.

CDR3 sequence: CASSQVPTDEKLFF. The CDR3 coding sequence is TGTGCCAGCAGCCAAGTACCAACAGATGAAAAACTGTTTTTT. V and J are TRBV4-2 and TRBJ1-4; D unresolved. Germline CDR1 is LGHNA and CDR2 is YNFKEQ. V dropped 1 base and J dropped 6 bases, with 9 bases sitting between them. The CDR3 contains 14 residues.

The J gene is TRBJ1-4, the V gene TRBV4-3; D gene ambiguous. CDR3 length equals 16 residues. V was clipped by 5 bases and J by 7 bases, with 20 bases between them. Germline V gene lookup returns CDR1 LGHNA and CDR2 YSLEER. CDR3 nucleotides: TGCGCCAGCAGCTACCGTGGCGGGGATCGTGGTGAAAAACTGTTTTTT. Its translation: CASSYRGGDRGEKLFF.

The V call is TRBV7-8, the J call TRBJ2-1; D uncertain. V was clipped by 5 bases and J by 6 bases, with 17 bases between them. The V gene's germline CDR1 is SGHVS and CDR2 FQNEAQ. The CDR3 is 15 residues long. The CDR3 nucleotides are TGTGCCAGCAGCCGAAATCTCCTGCACGGCAATGAGCAGTTCTTC. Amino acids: CASSRNLLHGNEQFF.

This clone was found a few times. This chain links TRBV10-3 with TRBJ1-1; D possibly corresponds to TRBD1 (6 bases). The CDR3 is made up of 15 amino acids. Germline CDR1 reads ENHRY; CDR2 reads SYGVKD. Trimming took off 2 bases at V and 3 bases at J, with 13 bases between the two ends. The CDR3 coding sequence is TGTGCCATCAGTGAGACAACAGGGTTGGACACTGAAGCTTTCTTT. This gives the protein CAISETTGLDTEAFF.

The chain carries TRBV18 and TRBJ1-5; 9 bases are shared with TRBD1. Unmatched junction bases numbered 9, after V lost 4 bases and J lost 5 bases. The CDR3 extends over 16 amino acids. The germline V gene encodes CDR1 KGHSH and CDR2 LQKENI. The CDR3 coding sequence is TGTGCCAGCTCACAAAACCGGGACAGGGTTCATCAGCCCCAGCATTTT. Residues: CASSQNRDRVHQPQHF.

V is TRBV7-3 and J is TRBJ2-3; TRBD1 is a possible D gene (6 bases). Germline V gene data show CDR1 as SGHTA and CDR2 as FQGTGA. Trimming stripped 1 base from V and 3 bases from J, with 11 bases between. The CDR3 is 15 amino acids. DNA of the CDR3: TGTGCCAGCAGCTTAAGGCACAGGGAAACAGATACGCAGTATTTT. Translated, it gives CASSLRHRETDTQYF.

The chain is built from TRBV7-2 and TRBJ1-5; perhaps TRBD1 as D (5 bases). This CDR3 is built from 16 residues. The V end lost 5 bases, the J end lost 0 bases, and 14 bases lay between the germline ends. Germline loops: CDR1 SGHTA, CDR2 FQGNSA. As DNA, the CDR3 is TGTGCCAGCAGCACCAGGGCAGGGCATAGCAATCAGCCCCAGCATTTT. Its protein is CASSTRAGHSNQPQHF.

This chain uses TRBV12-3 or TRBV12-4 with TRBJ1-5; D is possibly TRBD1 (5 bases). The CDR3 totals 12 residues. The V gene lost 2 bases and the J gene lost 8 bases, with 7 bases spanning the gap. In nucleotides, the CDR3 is TGTGCCAGCAGTTTAAGGGGAAAGCCCCAGCATTTT. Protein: CASSLRGKPQHF.

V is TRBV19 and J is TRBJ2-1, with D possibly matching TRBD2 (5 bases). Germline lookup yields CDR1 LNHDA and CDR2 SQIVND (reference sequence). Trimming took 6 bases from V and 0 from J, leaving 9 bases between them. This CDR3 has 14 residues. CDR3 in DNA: TGTGCCAGTAGGGGAGAGAGCTCCTACAATGAGCAGTTCTTC. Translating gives CASRGESSYNEQFF.

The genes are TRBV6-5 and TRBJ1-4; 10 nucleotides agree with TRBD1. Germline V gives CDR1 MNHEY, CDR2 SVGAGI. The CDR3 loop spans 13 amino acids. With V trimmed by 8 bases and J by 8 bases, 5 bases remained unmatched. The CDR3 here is CASQGQGREKLFF. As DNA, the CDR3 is TGTGCCAGCCAGGGACAGGGGCGCGAAAAACTGTTTTTT.

CDR3 residues: CASSQDGGRDTGELFF. The DNA of the CDR3 is TGTGCCAGCAGCCAAGATGGCGGCAGGGACACCGGGGAGCTGTTTTTT. The chain joins TRBV4-2 to TRBJ2-2; a possible D gene is TRBD1 (5 bases). The germline gives CDR1 LGHNA, CDR2 YNFKEQ. The CDR3 sequence is 16 residues long. The ends were cut back, 0 bases at V and 3 bases at J, with 11 bases in the middle.

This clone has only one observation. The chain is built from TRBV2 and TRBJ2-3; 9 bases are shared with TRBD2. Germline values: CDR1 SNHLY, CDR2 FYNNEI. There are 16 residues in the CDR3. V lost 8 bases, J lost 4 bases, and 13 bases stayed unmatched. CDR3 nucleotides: TGTGCCAGCCCGCGGGGGGGGAGCGGGAGATCAGATACGCAGTATTTT. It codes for CASPRGGSGRSDTQYF.

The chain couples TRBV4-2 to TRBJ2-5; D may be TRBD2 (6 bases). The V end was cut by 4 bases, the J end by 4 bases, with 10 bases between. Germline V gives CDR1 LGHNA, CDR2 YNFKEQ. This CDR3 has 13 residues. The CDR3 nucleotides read TGTGCCAGCAGCCCGCGGGGAGGAGAGACCCAGTACTTC. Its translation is CASSPRGGETQYF.

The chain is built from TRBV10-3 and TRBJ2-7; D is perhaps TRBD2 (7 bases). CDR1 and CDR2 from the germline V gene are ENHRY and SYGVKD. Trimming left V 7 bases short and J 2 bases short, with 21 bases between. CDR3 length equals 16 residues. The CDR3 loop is CAIMGSGGPKAYEQYF. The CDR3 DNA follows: TGTGCCATCATGGGGTCGGGGGGCCCTAAAGCCTACGAGCAGTACTTC.

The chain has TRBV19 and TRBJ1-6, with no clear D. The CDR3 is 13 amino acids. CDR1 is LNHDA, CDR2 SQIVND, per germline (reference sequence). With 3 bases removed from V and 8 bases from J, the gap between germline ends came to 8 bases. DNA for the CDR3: TGTGCCAGTAGTATTTCGGGAGATTCACCCCTCCACTTT. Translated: CASSISGDSPLHF.

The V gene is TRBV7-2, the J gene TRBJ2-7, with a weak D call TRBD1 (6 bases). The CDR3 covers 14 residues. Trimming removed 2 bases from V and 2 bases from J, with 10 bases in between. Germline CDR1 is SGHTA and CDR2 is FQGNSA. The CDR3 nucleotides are TGTGCCAGCAGCTTAATCTCAGGGGCCTACGAGCAGTACTTC. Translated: CASSLISGAYEQYF.

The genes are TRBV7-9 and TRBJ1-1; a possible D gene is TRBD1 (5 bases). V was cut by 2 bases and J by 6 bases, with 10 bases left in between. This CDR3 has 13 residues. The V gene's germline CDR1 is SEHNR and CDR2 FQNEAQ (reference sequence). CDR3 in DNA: TGTGCCAGCAGCTTACAGGGTTTGTCTGAAGCTTTCTTT. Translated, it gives CASSLQGLSEAFF.

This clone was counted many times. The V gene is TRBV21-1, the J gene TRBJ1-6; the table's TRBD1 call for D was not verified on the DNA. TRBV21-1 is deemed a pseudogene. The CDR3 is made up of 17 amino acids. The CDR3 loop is CASSLRTGSSYNSPLHF. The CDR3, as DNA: TGTGCCAGCAGCCTGCGGACAGGGAGCTCCTATAATTCACCCCTCCACTTT.

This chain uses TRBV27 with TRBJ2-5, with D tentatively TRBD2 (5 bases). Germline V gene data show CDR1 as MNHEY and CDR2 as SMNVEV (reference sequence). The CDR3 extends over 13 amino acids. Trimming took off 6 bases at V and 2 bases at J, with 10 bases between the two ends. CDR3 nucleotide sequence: TGTGCCAGCAGGAGGGTCGGGCAAGAGACCCAGTACTTC. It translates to CASRRVGQETQYF.

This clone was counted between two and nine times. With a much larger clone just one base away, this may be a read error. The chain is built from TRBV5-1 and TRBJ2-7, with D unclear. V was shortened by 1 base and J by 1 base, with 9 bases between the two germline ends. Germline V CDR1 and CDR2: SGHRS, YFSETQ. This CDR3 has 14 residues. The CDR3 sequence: CASSLTGESYEQYF. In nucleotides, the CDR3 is TGCGCCAGCAGCTTGACCGGAGAGTCCTACGAGCAGTACTTC.

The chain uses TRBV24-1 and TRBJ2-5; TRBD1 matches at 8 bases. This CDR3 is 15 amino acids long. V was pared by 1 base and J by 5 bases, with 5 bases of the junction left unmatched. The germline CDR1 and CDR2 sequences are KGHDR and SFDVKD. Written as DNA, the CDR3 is TGTGCCACCAGTGATTTCACAGGGGGTGTGGAGACCCAGTACTTC. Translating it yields CATSDFTGGVETQYF.